The entry below gives a single T cell receptor (beta chain) sequence along with its context. Its antigen remains unknown. The CDR3 is made up of 14 amino acids. CDR1 SEHNR and CDR2 FQNEAQ come from the germline V gene (reference sequence). The data were obtained in a study of T cells expressing NK-cell markers. Background on the study: In the group of eight sequenced donors, seven were HCMV-seropositive and one was seronegative. General observations from the study: The study found dominant NKG2C+ clonotypes at about 1.0-8% of CD8+ T cells in roughly six donors.

TCRdb re-called the 5' RACE reads and shows each CDR3 protein once, DNA omitted. Listed are 440,000 or so distinct CDR3 sequences; 7.3% falls within the top ten. The rearrangement links TRBV7-9 to TRBJ1-2. The sequence was collected from a woman aged 18 to 75 in good health. Sample: blood T cells: a sorted CD56 or NKG2C T cell subset, CD4+ or CD8+ T cells, or bulk PBMC T cells (not recorded which). CDR3 residues: CASSSNLINYGYTF.